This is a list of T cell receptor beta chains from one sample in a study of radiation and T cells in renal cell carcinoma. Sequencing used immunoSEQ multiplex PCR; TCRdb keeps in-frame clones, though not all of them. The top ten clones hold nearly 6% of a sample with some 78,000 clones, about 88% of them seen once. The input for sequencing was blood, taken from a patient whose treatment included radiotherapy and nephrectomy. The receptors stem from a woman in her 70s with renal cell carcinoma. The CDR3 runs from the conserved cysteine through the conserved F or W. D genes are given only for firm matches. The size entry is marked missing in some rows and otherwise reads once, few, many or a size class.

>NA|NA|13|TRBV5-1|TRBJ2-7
CASSLANVYEQYF
TGCGCCAGCAGCTTGGCTAACGTCTACGAGCAGTACTTC
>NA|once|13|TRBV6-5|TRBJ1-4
CASRPGRNEKLFF
TGTGCCAGCAGACCCGGACGGAATGAAAAACTGTTTTTT
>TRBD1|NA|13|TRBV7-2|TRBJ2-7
CASSSQGAGEQYF
TGTGCCAGCAGCTCACAGGGGGCGGGCGAGCAGTACTTC
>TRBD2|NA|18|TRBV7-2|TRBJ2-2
CASSLTGTSGVNTGELFF
TGTGCCAGCAGCTTAACCGGGACTAGCGGGGTTAACACCGGGGAGCTGTTTTTT
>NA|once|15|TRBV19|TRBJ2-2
CASSINRGVGGELFF
TGTGCCAGTAGTATTAACCGGGGTGTTGGCGGGGAGCTGTTTTTT
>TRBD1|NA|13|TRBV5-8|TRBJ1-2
CASSVTGNYGYTF
TGTGCCAGCAGCGTGACAGGGAACTATGGCTACACCTTC
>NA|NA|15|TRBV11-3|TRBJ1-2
CASSGDMSANYGYTF
TGTGCCAGCAGCGGCGACATGTCTGCTAACTATGGCTACACCTTC
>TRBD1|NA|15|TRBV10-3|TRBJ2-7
CAISDPGQGLYEQYF
TGTGCCATCAGTGACCCGGGACAGGGACTCTACGAGCAGTACTTC
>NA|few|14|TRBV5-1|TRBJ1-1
CASSSRLVNTEAFF
TGCGCCAGCAGCAGTAGGTTAGTGAACACTGAAGCTTTCTTT
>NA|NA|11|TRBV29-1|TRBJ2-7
CSVLGPYEQYF
TGCAGCGTGTTAGGGCCCTACGAGCAGTACTTC
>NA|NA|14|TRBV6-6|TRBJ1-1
CASSLGLSNTEAFF
TGTGCCAGCAGTCTTGGACTGTCGAACACTGAAGCTTTCTTT
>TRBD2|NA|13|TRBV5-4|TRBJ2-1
CASSFALAGEQFF
TGTGCCAGCAGCTTTGCGCTAGCGGGGGAGCAGTTCTTC
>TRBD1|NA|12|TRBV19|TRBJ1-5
CASRTGYQPQHF
TGTGCCAGCAGGACAGGGTATCAGCCCCAGCATTTT
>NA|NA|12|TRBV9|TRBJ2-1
CASSVAGNEQFF
TGTGCCAGCAGCGTAGCGGGCAATGAGCAGTTCTTC
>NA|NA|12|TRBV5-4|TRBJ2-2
CASSLEAGELFF
TGTGCCAGCAGCTTAGAAGCCGGGGAGCTGTTTTTT
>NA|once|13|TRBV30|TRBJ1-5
CAWTVEGNQPQHF
TGTGCCTGGACGGTCGAGGGAAATCAGCCCCAGCATTTT
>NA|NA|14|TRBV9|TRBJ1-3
CASSVAGAGNTIYF
TGTGCCAGCAGCGTAGCTGGGGCTGGAAACACCATATATTTT
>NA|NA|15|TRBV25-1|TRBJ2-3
CASSEGTPGADTQYF
TGTGCCAGCAGTGAAGGAACTCCGGGGGCAGATACGCAGTATTTT
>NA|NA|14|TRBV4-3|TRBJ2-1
CASSQDGSYNEQFF
TGCGCCAGCAGCCAAGATGGGAGTTACAATGAGCAGTTCTTC
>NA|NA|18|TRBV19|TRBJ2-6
CASSIDLVGRAGANVLTF
TGTGCCAGTAGTATAGATCTTGTGGGCAGGGCTGGGGCCAACGTCCTGACTTTC
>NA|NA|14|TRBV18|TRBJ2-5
CASSPRGGEETQYF
TGTGCCAGCTCACCACGAGGGGGGGAAGAGACCCAGTACTTC
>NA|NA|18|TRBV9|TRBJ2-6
CASSVWPVTYSGANVLTF
TGTGCCAGCAGCGTATGGCCAGTCACCTACTCTGGGGCCAACGTCCTGACTTTC
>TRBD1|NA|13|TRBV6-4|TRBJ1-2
CASKGQGWSGYTF
TGTGCCAGCAAGGGACAGGGGTGGAGTGGCTACACCTTC
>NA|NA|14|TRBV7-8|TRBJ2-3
CASSLGSNGDTQYF
TGTGCCAGCAGCTTAGGAAGCAACGGTGATACGCAGTATTTT
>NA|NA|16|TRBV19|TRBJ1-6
CASSISGGFRNSPLHF
TGTGCCAGTAGTATTTCGGGGGGTTTCAGAAATTCACCCCTCCACTTT
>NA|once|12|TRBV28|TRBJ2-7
CASSLGSYEQYF
TGTGCCAGCAGTTTGGGGTCCTACGAGCAGTACTTC
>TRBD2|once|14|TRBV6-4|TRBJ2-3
CASSVAGGGDTQYF
TGTGCCAGCAGTGTAGCGGGGGGTGGAGATACGCAGTATTTT
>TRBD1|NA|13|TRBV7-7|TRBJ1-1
CASSLTGGTEAFF
TGTGCTAGCAGCTTGACAGGGGGCACTGAAGCTTTCTTT
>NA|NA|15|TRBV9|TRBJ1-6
CASRGIDGANSPLHF
TGTGCCAGCAGAGGGATTGATGGGGCGAATTCACCCCTCCACTTT
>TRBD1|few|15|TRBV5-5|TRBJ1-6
CASSLAGQLNSPLHF
TGTGCCAGCAGCTTAGCGGGACAGCTCAATTCACCCCTCCACTTT
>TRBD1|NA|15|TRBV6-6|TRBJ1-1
CASSPPGQQNTEAFF
TGTGCCAGCAGCCCTCCGGGACAGCAGAACACTGAAGCTTTCTTT
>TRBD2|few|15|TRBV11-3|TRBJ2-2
CASSLQAGGTGELFF
TGTGCCAGCAGCTTACAAGCGGGGGGGACCGGGGAGCTGTTTTTT
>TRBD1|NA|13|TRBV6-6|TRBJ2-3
CASIMDRTDTQYF
TGTGCCAGCATCATGGACAGGACAGATACGCAGTATTTT
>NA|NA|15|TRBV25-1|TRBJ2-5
CASEVARGGQETQYF
TGTGCCAGCGAAGTAGCGCGGGGCGGCCAGGAGACCCAGTACTTC
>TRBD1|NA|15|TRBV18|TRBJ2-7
CASSLGTVTYDQQYF
TGTGCCAGCTCACTCGGGACAGTGACGTACGATCAGCAGTACTTC
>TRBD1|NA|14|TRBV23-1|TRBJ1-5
CASSQYLADRGGCF
TGCGCCAGCAGTCAATATTTAGCGGACAGGGGTGGTTGTTTT
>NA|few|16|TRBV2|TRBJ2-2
CASSEQRFANTGELFF
TGTGCCAGCAGTGAACAACGTTTCGCGAACACCGGGGAGCTGTTTTTT
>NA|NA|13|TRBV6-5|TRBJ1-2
CASSYVGYYGYTF
TGTGCCAGCAGTTACGTGGGGTACTATGGCTACACCTTC
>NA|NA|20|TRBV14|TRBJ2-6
CASSQFAGPPSPSGANVLTF
TGTGCCAGCAGCCAATTCGCGGGGCCTCCTTCCCCCTCTGGGGCCAACGTCCTGACTTTC
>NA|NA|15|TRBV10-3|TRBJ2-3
CAISESGSSTDTQYF
TGTGCCATCAGTGAGTCGGGCAGTAGCACAGATACGCAGTATTTT
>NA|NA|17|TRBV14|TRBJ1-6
CASSPYTGTRYNSPLHF
TGTGCCAGCAGCCCCTACACAGGGACAAGGTATAATTCACCCCTCCACTTT
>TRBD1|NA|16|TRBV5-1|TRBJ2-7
CASSSTDRGSSYEQYF
TGCGCCAGCAGCTCGACCGACAGGGGGAGCTCCTACGAGCAGTACTTC
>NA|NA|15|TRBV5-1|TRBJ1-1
CASHPRGWGMEEAFF
TGCGCCAGCCATCCCCGGGGTTGGGGTATGGAGGAAGCTTTCTTT
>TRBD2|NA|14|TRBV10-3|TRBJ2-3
CAISLTSEGDTQYF
TGTGCCATCAGCCTGACTAGCGAAGGAGATACGCAGTATTTT
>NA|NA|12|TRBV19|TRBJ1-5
CASKVGNQPQHF
TGTGCCAGTAAAGTCGGGAATCAGCCCCAGCATTTT